A single sample is the source of the 30 T cell receptor beta chains below, sequenced in a study of T cells in Graves' hyperthyroidism and ophthalmopathy. TCR beta CDR3 sequences were amplified from RNA transcripts. In the first-round RT-PCR of the TCR CDR3, the HTBI primer set was used. TCRdb reanalysed the multiplex PCR reads using MiXCR and keeps one entry per CDR3 protein. The table shows about 500,000 distinct CDR3 sequences, with approximately 15% occurring only once. Sequencing used blood. These receptors all come from a woman between 18 and 29 years old with Graves' hyperthyroidism.

This clonotype turned up a few times. The chain combines TRBV29-1 with TRBJ1-2, with D maybe TRBD1 (5 bases). The CDR3 is made up of 16 amino acids. CDR1 SQVTM and CDR2 ANQGSEA come from the germline V gene. With 4 bases removed from V and 3 bases from J, the gap between germline ends came to 21 bases. CDR3 amino acids: CSVARGRGGSDYGYTF. CDR3 bases: TGCAGCGTTGCCCGCGGTAGGGGAGGTTCTGACTATGGCTACACCTTC.

A note on this clonotype: Likely a read error: the CDR3 ends without its conserved phenylalanine or tryptophan. The CDR3 region is CAIRESGTSGGSIYEQYL. CDR3 in DNA: TGTGCCATCAGAGAATCCGGGACTAGCGGAGGGAGCATCTACGAGCAGTACCTC. The chain couples TRBV10-3 to TRBJ2-7; the match to TRBD2 covers 11 bases. In germline, CDR1 is ENHRY, CDR2 SYGVKD. The CDR3 is 18 residues long. With 6 bases clipped from V and 3 bases from J, the junction kept 16 bases outside the gene matches.

The chain has TRBV25-1 and TRBJ1-1; 9 bases match TRBD1. Germline lookup yields CDR1 MGHDK and CDR2 SYGVNS. This CDR3 is 17 amino acids long. V was pared by 4 bases and J by 4 bases, with 13 bases of the junction left unmatched. CDR3 region: CASSGSPGQGRGTEAFF. DNA of the CDR3: TGTGCCAGCAGTGGCTCCCCGGGACAGGGAAGGGGCACTGAAGCTTTCTTT.

This clonotype has just a few counts. V and J are TRBV29-1 and TRBJ2-5, with D maybe TRBD2 (6 bases). CDR3 length equals 14 residues. V was trimmed by 2 bases and J by 5 bases, leaving 15 bases between them. Germline V gene data show CDR1 as SQVTM and CDR2 as ANQGSEA. The CDR3 DNA sequence: TGCAGCGTTGAATTGCGGCCTGGGGGGGAGACCCAGTACTTC. It specifies CSVELRPGGETQYF.

In its sample, this clonotype was seen many times. V gene TRBV20-1 combines with J gene TRBJ2-7, with D perhaps matching TRBD1 (5 bases). The CDR3 is 13 residues long. CDR1 and CDR2 from the germline V gene are DFQATT and SNEGSKA (reference sequence). V shed 6 bases and J shed 0 bases, with 12 bases lying between them. CDR3 amino acids: CSAATGLSYEQYF. In DNA form, the CDR3 reads TGCAGTGCAGCCACAGGCCTCTCCTACGAGCAGTACTTC.

The sample holds a few counts of this clonotype. The chain carries TRBV20-1 and TRBJ2-7; 9 bases agree with TRBD2. Germline lookup yields CDR1 DFQATT and CDR2 SNEGSKA (reference sequence). V lost 6 bases and J lost 6; bases outside the gene matches: 12. This CDR3 is built from 14 residues. The CDR3, as DNA: TGCAGTGCAACCCGACTAGCGGCAGGCGCCGAGCAGTACTTC. This sequence encodes CSATRLAAGAEQYF.

Many counts were recorded for this clonotype. This rearrangement joins TRBV20-1 to TRBJ1-1; weak D call: TRBD1 (6 bases). V dropped 0 bases and J dropped 4 bases, with 12 bases sitting between them. CDR1 and CDR2 (germline): DFQATT, SNEGSKA (reference sequence). CDR3 length: 14 residues. The CDR3 DNA reads as TGCAGTGCTAGAGACAGACAGGTCCCCACTGAAGCTTTCTTT. Encoded protein: CSARDRQVPTEAFF.

This clonotype was seen only a few times. The chain recombines TRBV11-2 with TRBJ1-2; D perhaps matches TRBD1 (6 bases). V gave up 6 bases and J gave up 4 bases, with 18 bases separating them. The CDR3 spans 15 residues. CDR1 SGHAT and CDR2 FQNNGV come from the germline V gene. This CDR3 reads CASRTTLQGSYGYTF. The DNA of the CDR3 is TGTGCCAGCAGAACGACTCTACAGGGTTCCTATGGCTACACCTTC.

The table lists this clonotype with many counts. V and J are TRBV2 and TRBJ1-4; D perhaps matches TRBD1 (6 bases). CDR3 size: 14 residues. The V and J ends lost 6 bases and 3 bases respectively, with 11 bases between them. Germline CDR1 and CDR2: SNHLY and FYNNEI. The CDR3 bases are TGTGCCAGCAGCGCAGACAGGCCTAATGAAAAACTGTTTTTT. Translated: CASSADRPNEKLFF. Based on the CDR3 plus reference TRBV2 and TRBJ1-4, the full variable domain is EPEVTQTPSHQVTQMGQEVILRCVPISNHLYFYWYRQILGQKVEFLVSFYNNEISEKSEIFDDQFSVERPDGSNFTLKIRSTKLEDSAMYFCASSADRPNEKLFFGSGTQLSVL.

This clonotype was picked up a small number of times. The genes are TRBV6-2 or TRBV6-3 and TRBJ1-3; D remains ambiguous. Looked up from germline, CDR1 is MNHEY and CDR2 is SVGEGT. The length of the CDR3 is 19 residues. The ends were cut back, 2 bases at V and 0 bases at J, with 20 bases in the middle. CDR3 loop: CASSYAGGRRSSSGNTIYF. The CDR3 region has the DNA TGTGCCAGCAGTTACGCAGGAGGACGACGGAGCTCCTCTGGAAACACCATATATTTT.

Remarks on this clonotype: This clone may be a read error of a much larger clone one base away. This sequence joins TRBV3-1 and TRBJ1-5; the D is unclear. This CDR3 has 14 residues. CDR1 and CDR2 (germline): LGHDT, YNNKEL (reference sequence). The CDR3 DNA reads as TGTGCCAGCAGCCCGACCCCCCCTAGTCAGCCCCAGAATTTT. Protein sequence: CASSPTPPSQPQNF. The full variable domain, in which reference TRBV3-1 and TRBJ1-5 provide the parts outside the CDR3, is DTAVSQTPKYLVTQMGNDKSIKCEQNLGHDTMYWYKQDSKKFLKIMFSYNNKELIINETVPNRFSPKSPDKAHLNLHINSLELGDSAVYFCASSPTPPSQPQNFGDGTRLSIL.

This clonotype was seen only a few times. This sequence joins TRBV25-1 and TRBJ2-7; TRBD1 agrees at 8 bases. The germline CDR1 and CDR2 sequences are MGHDK and SYGVNS. The CDR3 has 16 amino acids. J gave up 1 base and V 2 bases, and 7 bases lay outside the gene matches. This CDR3 reads CASSEPGTGKSYEQYF. CDR3 DNA sequence: TGTGCCAGCAGTGAACCTGGGACAGGTAAATCCTACGAGCAGTACTTC.

This clonotype was counted at least ten times. The V call is TRBV7-2, the J call TRBJ1-1; D is uncertain. This CDR3 is 13 amino acids long. Germline V gene lookup returns CDR1 SGHTA and CDR2 FQGNSA. Trimming removed 4 bases from V and 8 bases from J, with 14 bases in between. The CDR3 is CASSYPTAKEAFF. Here the CDR3 DNA reads TGTGCCAGCAGCTACCCGACCGCTAAAGAAGCTTTCTTT. Supplemented by reference TRBV7-2 and TRBJ1-1, the full variable domain reads GAGVSQSPSNKVTEKGKDVELRCDPISGHTALYWYRQSLGQGLEFLIYFQGNSAPDKSGLPSDRFSAERTGGSVSTLTIQRTQQEDSAVYLCASSYPTAKEAFFGQGTRLTVV.

The chain joins TRBV6-5 to TRBJ2-7; D gene uncertain. There are 12 residues in the CDR3. CDR1 is MNHEY and CDR2 is SVGAGI in the germline V gene. Deletions cut 2 bases from V and 3 bases from J, with 5 bases between. For the CDR3, the DNA is TGTGCCAGCAGTTACCCGTACTACGAGCAGTACTTC. This translates into CASSYPYYEQYF.

This clonotype was detected ten times or more. This chain uses TRBV10-2 with TRBJ1-2; D call uncertain. This CDR3 has 17 residues. Trimming left V 3 bases short and J 8 bases short, with 25 bases between. Germline V gene data show CDR1 as WSHSY and CDR2 as SAAADI. For the CDR3, the DNA is TGCGCCAGCAGTGATCCCTCGACATACCGGGAAATGCAGGGCTACACCTTC. Translating it yields CASSDPSTYREMQGYTF.

This clonotype was observed at least ten times. The chain joins TRBV12-3 or TRBV12-4 to TRBJ2-3, with 9 bases identical to TRBD2. The CDR3 is made up of 16 amino acids. Trimming took 2 bases from V and 6 from J; bases not matched to a gene: 9. The CDR3 region is CASSLFGGRAIDTQYF. As DNA, the CDR3 is TGTGCCAGCAGTTTATTCGGCGGGAGGGCCATTGATACGCAGTATTTT.

V is TRBV18 and J is TRBJ1-2; unclear D gene. The CDR3 totals 15 residues. Germline V gives CDR1 KGHSH, CDR2 LQKENI. The V end was cut by 2 bases, the J end by 1 base, with 11 bases between. Written as DNA, the CDR3 is TGTGCCAGCTCACCAGGGTGGGGATTTAACTATGGCTACACCTTC. Amino acid sequence: CASSPGWGFNYGYTF.

Of note for this clonotype: The conserved closing phenylalanine or tryptophan is absent in this CDR3, likely reflecting a read error. The chain couples TRBV5-1 to TRBJ1-3, with a weak D call TRBD1 (5 bases). This CDR3 is 15 amino acids long. Germline V gene sequence: CDR1 SGHRS, CDR2 YFSETQ. Between the trimmed V and J ends, which lost 3 bases and 4 bases, there was a span of 14 bases. CDR3 residues: CASSSQEGDGNTIYL. The CDR3 bases are TGCGCCAGCAGCTCGCAGGAAGGGGACGGAAACACCATATATTTG.

This clonotype has a handful of counts. The genes are TRBV6-4 and TRBJ2-7, with unresolved D. The CDR3 is 12 amino acids. V gave up 2 bases and J gave up 2 bases, with 4 bases separating them. CDR1 MRHNA and CDR2 SNTAGT come from the germline V gene. As DNA, the CDR3 is TGTGCCAGCAGTGACCGACCCTACGAGCAGTACTTC. Protein: CASSDRPYEQYF.

This clonotype was picked up many times. The chain employs TRBV3-1 and TRBJ1-2; D might be TRBD1 (5 bases). Germline CDR1 reads LGHDT; CDR2 reads YNNKEL (reference sequence). V lost 1 base and J 2 bases, leaving 8 bases between the germline ends. CDR3 length: 14 amino acids. The CDR3 sequence: CASSQVSGNYGYTF. The CDR3 DNA reads as TGTGCCAGCAGCCAAGTTTCAGGGAACTATGGCTACACCTTC.

This clonotype appeared many times. The CDR3 is CATSDPQGAHNTGELFF. The CDR3 DNA is TGTGCCACCAGTGATCCACAGGGGGCCCATAACACCGGGGAGCTGTTTTTT. J is TRBJ2-2 and V is TRBV24-1, with 9 bases identical to TRBD1. This CDR3 is 17 amino acids long. Germline loops: CDR1 KGHDR, CDR2 SFDVKD. V was pared by 3 bases and J by 2 bases, with 6 bases of the junction left unmatched.

This chain connects TRBV15 to TRBJ2-1; TRBD2 agrees at 10 bases. Germline CDR1 reads LNHNV; CDR2 reads YYDKDF (reference sequence). The CDR3 length is 17 residues. Trimming at V came to 5 bases and at J to 7 bases, leaving 14 bases not matched to a gene. CDR3 DNA: TGTGCCACCAGCGGTGCTTTATGGACTAGCGGCAATAATGAGCAGTTCTTC. Residues: CATSGALWTSGNNEQFF. Variable domain in full (rest from reference TRBV15 and TRBJ2-1): DAMVIQNPRYQVTQFGKPVTLSCSQTLNHNVMYWYQQKSSQAPKLLFHYYDKDFNNEADTPDNFQSRRPNTSFCFLDIRSPGLGDTAMYLCATSGALWTSGNNEQFFGPGTRLTVL.

Only a few counts were recorded for this clonotype. Written as DNA, the CDR3 is TGTGCCAGTAGTAACCGGACTAGCGGCAGGTCTCACGAGCAGTACTTC. It is translated as CASSNRTSGRSHEQYF. The V call is TRBV19, the J call TRBJ2-7, with TRBD2 identical over 10 bases. Losses at the gene ends were 4 bases for V and 5 bases for J; bases not matched to a gene: 11. This CDR3 spans 16 amino acids. Germline V lookup: CDR1 LNHDA, CDR2 SQIVND (reference sequence).

This clonotype was counted at least ten times. The rearrangement links TRBV5-1 to TRBJ1-1; tentatively, D is TRBD1 (5 bases). This CDR3 has 14 residues. V was shortened by 1 base and J by 2 bases, with 9 bases between the two germline ends. The germline CDR1 and CDR2 sequences are SGHRS and YFSETQ. The CDR3 region is CASSLLGQNTEAFF. The CDR3 coding sequence is TGCGCCAGCAGCTTGCTGGGGCAAAACACTGAAGCTTTCTTT.

The rearrangement uses TRBV19 and TRBJ1-5; possibly TRBD1 for D (6 bases). Trimming took off 3 bases at V and 0 bases at J, with 12 bases between the two ends. Germline V lookup: CDR1 LNHDA, CDR2 SQIVND (reference sequence). This CDR3 is 16 amino acids long. CDR3 region: CASSMEQGGSNQPQHF. CDR3 bases: TGTGCCAGTAGTATGGAACAGGGCGGTAGCAATCAGCCCCAGCATTTT.

V and J are TRBV5-1 and TRBJ2-3, with 8 positions matching TRBD1. Trimming took 4 bases from V and 8 from J; bases not matched to a gene: 9. Looked up from germline, CDR1 is SGHRS and CDR2 is YFSETQ. The CDR3 runs 14 residues. DNA for the CDR3: TGCGCCAGCAGCCAGGACAGGGTGGGAGGTACGCAGTATTTT. This gives the protein CASSQDRVGGTQYF.

This clonotype was seen many times. This sequence joins TRBV5-8 and TRBJ2-3; TRBD2 matches 11 bases. J gave up 5 bases and V 1 base, and 12 bases lay outside the gene matches. Germline CDR1 and CDR2: SGHTS and YDEGEE. There are 18 residues in the CDR3. Here the CDR3 DNA reads TGTGCCAGCAGCTTGTACCTCGTAGCGGGGGGGCGTGGAGATACGCAGTATTTT. Protein: CASSLYLVAGGRGDTQYF.

On this clonotype itself: A junction boundary mismatches the germline segment, possibly from a read error. The genes are TRBV7-9 and TRBJ1-4; D is perhaps TRBD1 (5 bases). CDR1 is SEHNR and CDR2 is FQNEAQ in the germline V gene (reference sequence). The CDR3 runs to 15 residues. The DNA of the CDR3 is TGTGTCAGCAGCGGGCAGGGATACGACTTGGAAAAACTGTTTTTT. Its protein is CVSSGQGYDLEKLFF.

V and J are TRBV19 and TRBJ1-2; no clear D. Deletions cut 7 bases from V and 4 bases from J, with 13 bases between. Germline-derived CDR1 and CDR2 are LNHDA and SQIVND (reference sequence). CDR3 length equals 13 residues. The CDR3: CASTEGRTYGYTF. The DNA of the CDR3 is TGTGCCAGTACGGAAGGGCGCACCTATGGCTACACCTTC.

The chain has TRBV14 and TRBJ2-7; no clear D. The V end was cut by 0 bases, the J end by 9 bases, with 9 bases between. CDR1 and CDR2 (germline): SGHDN, FVKESK. The CDR3 extends over 12 amino acids. DNA of the CDR3: TGTGCCAGCAGCCAAGAACTCACAACGCAGTACTTC. Translation: CASSQELTTQYF. Full variable domain (remainder filled in from reference TRBV14 and TRBJ2-7): EAGVTQFPSHSVIEKGQTVTLRCDPISGHDNLYWYRRVMGKEIKFLLHFVKESKQDESGMPNNRFLAERTGGTYSTLKVQPAELEDSGVYFCASSQELTTQYFGPGTRLTVT.